Following are 14 T cell receptor beta chains from one sample sequenced in a study of T cell changes during pregnancy in multiple sclerosis. Libraries were prepared by immunoSEQ multiplex PCR; TCRdb keeps only in-frame clonotypes and omits some of them. The sample records around 96,000 clones, nearly 95% being singletons. The specimen was peripheral blood, collected after pregnancy. The receptors originated from a female donor in good health, enrolled as a control in a pregnancy study.

The chain recombines TRBV27 with TRBJ2-6; 7 bases fit TRBD2. Trimming cost V 5 bases and J 0 bases; bases outside gene matches: 7. Germline CDR1 and CDR2: MNHEY and SMNVEV (reference sequence). The length of the CDR3 is 17 residues. In nucleotides, the CDR3 is TGTGCCAGCAGTCAGCGGGACGGACTCTCTGGGGCCAACGTCCTGACTTTC. This translates into CASSQRDGLSGANVLTF.

The chain couples TRBV27 to TRBJ1-5; D is ambiguous. The CDR3 is 15 residues long. Trimming took off 4 bases at V and 3 bases at J, with 13 bases between the two ends. The germline CDR1 and CDR2 sequences are MNHEY and SMNVEV (reference sequence). CDR3 DNA sequence: TGTGCCAGCAGTTCAACACCATCCCCCAATCAGCCCCAGCATTTT. This codes for CASSSTPSPNQPQHF.

The chain employs TRBV11-2 and TRBJ2-2; TRBD1 aligns across 8 bases. The length of the CDR3 is 14 residues. Trimming removed 6 bases from V and 5 bases from J; junction bases left unmatched: 5. Germline-derived CDR1 and CDR2 are SGHAT and FQNNGV. CDR3 amino acids: CASRFQGATGELFF. The CDR3 DNA reads TGTGCCAGCAGGTTTCAGGGGGCGACCGGGGAGCTGTTTTTT.

The V gene is TRBV18, the J gene TRBJ1-4; 8 bases fit TRBD1. V shed 3 bases and J 8 bases; nucleotides not matched to a gene: 2. Germline assignment: CDR1 KGHSH and CDR2 LQKENI. The CDR3 runs 13 residues. CDR3 protein: CASSPDREEKLFF. The CDR3 bases are TGTGCCAGCTCACCGGACAGGGAGGAAAAACTGTTTTTT.

The chain has TRBV7-8 and TRBJ2-2, with TRBD1 matching over 10 bases. CDR3 size: 15 residues. Germline lookup yields CDR1 SGHVS and CDR2 FQNEAQ. Trimming removed 5 bases from V and 6 bases from J; junction bases left unmatched: 6. CDR3: CASSPRTGGAGELFF. The DNA for the CDR3 is TGTGCCAGCAGCCCTCGGACAGGGGGAGCCGGGGAGCTGTTTTTT.

The J gene is TRBJ1-5, the V gene TRBV9; 7 bases agree with TRBD1. This CDR3 is 16 amino acids long. Trimming took 0 bases from V and 0 from J; bases not matched to a gene: 3. Germline V gene lookup returns CDR1 SGDLS and CDR2 YYNGEE. The CDR3 loop reads CASSVGGGHSNQPQHF. The CDR3 DNA reads TGTGCCAGCAGCGTAGGAGGGGGCCATAGCAATCAGCCCCAGCATTTT.

The chain employs TRBV7-8 and TRBJ1-2; a possible D gene is TRBD1 (6 bases). This CDR3 has 14 residues. Deletions cut 1 base from V and 8 bases from J, with 14 bases between. The germline V gene encodes CDR1 SGHVS and CDR2 FQNEAQ. This CDR3 reads CASSLVQGPEGYTF. The CDR3 coding sequence is TGTGCCAGCAGCTTAGTTCAGGGGCCGGAAGGCTACACCTTC.

The chain carries TRBV11-3 and TRBJ2-7, with a possible D match to TRBD1 (5 bases). Germline CDR1 and CDR2: SGHNT and YENEEA. V was cut by 1 base and J by 0 bases, with 10 bases left in between. This CDR3 contains 15 residues. This CDR3 is CASSLGGRSSYEQYF. In DNA, the CDR3 is TGTGCCAGCAGCTTAGGGGGCAGGAGCTCCTACGAGCAGTACTTC.

The V call is TRBV2, the J call TRBJ1-2; D call uncertain. Between the trimmed V and J ends, which lost 6 bases and 8 bases, there was a span of 19 bases. This CDR3 has 14 residues. From germline, CDR1 is SNHLY and CDR2 FYNNEI. The CDR3 loop reads CASRPTGPPGGYTF. The CDR3, as DNA: TGTGCCAGCAGGCCCACGGGCCCGCCGGGGGGCTACACCTTC. Together with reference TRBV2 and TRBJ1-2, the CDR3 gives the full variable domain: EPEVTQTPSHQVTQMGQEVILRCVPISNHLYFYWYRQILGQKVEFLVSFYNNEISEKSEIFDDQFSVERPDGSNFTLKIRSTKLEDSAMYFCASRPTGPPGGYTFGSGTRLTVV.

The genes are TRBV18 and TRBJ2-3; D is uncertain. Germline loops: CDR1 KGHSH, CDR2 LQKENI. Trimming took off 1 base at V and 3 bases at J, with 5 bases between the two ends. The CDR3 extends over 13 amino acids. CDR3 amino acids: CASSPLYTDTQYF. The CDR3 region has the DNA TGTGCCAGCTCACCACTGTATACAGATACGCAGTATTTT.

The chain couples TRBV30 to TRBJ2-1; 13 nucleotides line up with TRBD2. Per germline, CDR1 GTSNPN and CDR2 SVGIG (reference sequence). The CDR3 is 15 amino acids. Trimming cost V 1 base and J 7 bases; bases outside gene matches: 4. CDR3 sequence (DNA): TGTGCCTGGAGTGCCGGACTAGCGGGAGTTAATGAGCAGTTCTTC. It yields the protein CAWSAGLAGVNEQFF.

V and J are TRBV1 and TRBJ2-7; the table's TRBD2 call for D was not verified on the DNA. TRBV1 is described as a pseudogene. This CDR3 has 15 residues. The CDR3 spells CTSSQDSGSRYEQYF. The DNA for the CDR3 is TGCACCAGCAGCCAAGATAGCGGGAGCAGGTACGAGCAGTACTTC.

The chain recombines TRBV9 with TRBJ2-7; TRBD2 aligns across 13 bases. With V trimmed by 0 bases and J by 6 bases, 6 bases remained unmatched. The CDR3 runs to 16 residues. In germline, CDR1 is SGDLS, CDR2 YYNGEE. CDR3 sequence: CASSVEPGLAGVEQYF. The CDR3, as DNA: TGTGCCAGCAGCGTAGAACCCGGACTAGCGGGAGTCGAGCAGTACTTC.

The chain joins TRBV18 to TRBJ2-1, with TRBD1 matching over 8 bases. CDR3 size: 14 residues. J lost 6 bases, V lost 3 bases, and 4 bases had no gene match. Per germline, CDR1 KGHSH and CDR2 LQKENI. Here the CDR3 reads CASSPGQGSNEQFF. CDR3 in DNA: TGTGCCAGCTCACCCGGACAGGGAAGCAATGAGCAGTTCTTC.